The TCR beta chain under discussion was sequenced for a study of blood T cell repertoires in COVID-19. Study-wide context: There were acute and convalescent COVID-19 samples, and they came from the United States, Italy and Spain. The cDNA or gDNA used as material had been derived from T cells, B-cell-depleted T cells, or PBMCs.

Germline loops: CDR1 SGHAT, CDR2 FQNNGV. The CDR3 is made up of 15 amino acids. V shed 6 bases, J shed 3 bases, and the junction held 6 bases outside the gene matches. In the original analysis: Reference gene primer amplification yielded estimated nucleated cell counts. Using immunoSEQ multiplex PCR, the repertoire was profiled, and TCRdb retains in-frame clones only, with some absent. D and trimming were read from the DNA, whereas the V and J calls and clone size are those reported in that table. The sample includes some 200,000 clones, around 87% of them seen just once. V usage is TRBV11-2 and J usage is TRBJ2-5; 11 bases agree with TRBD2. The TCR comes from a man between 40 and 49 years old with active or convalescent COVID-19. Source material: peripheral blood. The DNA of the CDR3 is TGTGCCAGCAGATCCATTAGCGGGGGGGAAGAGACCCAGTACTTC. Encoded protein: CASRSISGGEETQYF.